The present TCR beta chain was sequenced within a study of T cell changes during pregnancy in multiple sclerosis. TCRdb keeps only in-frame clones here, not all; method: immunoSEQ multiplex PCR. The repertoire consists of 74,000 or so clones, with around nine tenths occurring once and the leading ten covering roughly 0.21%. Germline V gene data show CDR1 as GTSNPN and CDR2 as SVGIG (reference sequence). There are 14 residues in the CDR3. With 6 bases removed from V and 4 bases from J, the gap between germline ends came to 16 bases. The rearrangement joins TRBV30 to TRBJ1-3; D not resolved. Sequenced here: CD4+ T cells from peripheral blood mononuclear cells, sampled before pregnancy. This receptor was taken from a female donor with multiple sclerosis, enrolled in a pregnancy study. This CDR3 reads CACAGGARGNTIYF. Written as DNA, the CDR3 is TGTGCCTGTGCGGGTGGAGCTCGCGGAAACACCATATATTTT.